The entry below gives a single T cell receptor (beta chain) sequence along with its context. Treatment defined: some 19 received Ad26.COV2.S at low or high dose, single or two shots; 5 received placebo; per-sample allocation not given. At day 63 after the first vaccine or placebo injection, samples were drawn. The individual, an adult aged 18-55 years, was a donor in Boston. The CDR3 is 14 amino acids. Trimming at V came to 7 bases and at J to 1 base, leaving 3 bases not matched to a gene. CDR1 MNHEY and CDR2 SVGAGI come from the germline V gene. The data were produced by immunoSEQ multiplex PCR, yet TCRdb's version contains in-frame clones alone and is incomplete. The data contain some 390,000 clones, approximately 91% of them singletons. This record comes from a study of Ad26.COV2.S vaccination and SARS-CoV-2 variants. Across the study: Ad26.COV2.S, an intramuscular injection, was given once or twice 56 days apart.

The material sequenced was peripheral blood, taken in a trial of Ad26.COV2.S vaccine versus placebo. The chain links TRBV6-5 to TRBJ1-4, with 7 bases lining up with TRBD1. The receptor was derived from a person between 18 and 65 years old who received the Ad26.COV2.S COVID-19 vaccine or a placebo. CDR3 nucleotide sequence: TGTGCCAGCACCCGACAGGGAACTAATGAAAAACTGTTTTTT. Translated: CASTRQGTNEKLFF.